Below are 30 T cell receptor beta chains sequenced from a single sample in a study of identifying expanded T cells in peripheral blood. Method: immunoSEQ multiplex PCR; TCRdb's copy keeps in-frame clones and lacks some. The sample carries 100,000 to 150,000 clones, 70% to 90% recorded once. The specimen was blood. These receptors were taken from a person between 18 and 75 years old in good health.

This CDR3 reads CASSPPGSGSYEQYF. In DNA, the CDR3 is TGTGCCAGCAGTCCTCCGGGTAGCGGGTCCTACGAGCAGTACTTC. This chain uses TRBV6-5 with TRBJ2-7; 7 bases are shared with TRBD2. V trimming: 5 bases; J trimming: 1 base; junction bases outside the gene matches: 8. The CDR3 sequence is 15 residues long. Germline CDR1 is MNHEY and CDR2 is SVGAGI.

The chain links TRBV6-5 to TRBJ2-2; D gene unclear. Germline V CDR1 and CDR2: MNHEY, SVGAGI. The CDR3 is 13 residues long. Trimming stripped 6 bases from V and 3 bases from J, with 8 bases between. CDR3 in DNA: TGTGCCAGCAGAGACTTCTACACCGGGGAGCTGTTTTTT. This translates into CASRDFYTGELFF.

The chain recombines TRBV9 with TRBJ2-7, with 12 positions matching TRBD1. There are 14 residues in the CDR3. Unmatched junction bases numbered 4, after V lost 4 bases and J lost 5 bases. Per the germline V gene, CDR1 is SGDLS and CDR2 is YYNGEE. CDR3 nucleotides: TGTGCCAGCAGCCTGGGGACAGGGGGCGACGAGCAGTACTTC. Translated: CASSLGTGGDEQYF.

The chain carries TRBV11-2 and TRBJ1-5, with a tentative D call TRBD1 (6 bases). Trimming took off 6 bases at V and 0 bases at J, with 18 bases between the two ends. Per germline, CDR1 SGHAT and CDR2 FQNNGV. This CDR3 has 17 residues. The CDR3: CASSPGQNSFSNQPQHF. DNA of the CDR3: TGTGCCAGCAGTCCCGGACAGAACTCTTTTAGCAATCAGCCCCAGCATTTT.

This rearrangement joins TRBV2 to TRBJ2-6, with a tentative D call TRBD1 (6 bases). Deletions cut 5 bases from V and 4 bases from J, with 9 bases between. Germline-derived CDR1 and CDR2 are SNHLY and FYNNEI. The CDR3 consists of 14 residues. The CDR3 region is CASSQGYGANVLTF. For the CDR3, the DNA is TGTGCCAGCAGTCAGGGGTACGGGGCCAACGTCCTGACTTTC.

The V and J genes are TRBV25-1 and TRBJ1-5; TRBD1 agrees at 11 bases. The trim removed 2 bases at V and 6 bases at J, leaving 9 bases unmatched. CDR1 and CDR2 (germline): MGHDK, SYGVNS. There are 17 residues in the CDR3. CDR3 sequence reads: CASSEGGDRGLSQPQHF. DNA for the CDR3: TGTGCCAGCAGTGAAGGAGGGGACAGGGGGTTAAGTCAGCCCCAGCATTTT.

V usage is TRBV5-8 and J usage is TRBJ2-3, with TRBD2 identical over 10 bases. V was clipped by 5 bases and J by 6 bases; unmatched bases: 6. This CDR3 spans 14 amino acids. CDR1 is SGHTS, CDR2 YDEGEE, per germline. The CDR3 bases are TGTGCCAGCAGTTTTACTAGCGGGATTGATACGCAGTATTTT. Translation gives CASSFTSGIDTQYF.

The chain has TRBV6-5 and TRBJ1-1, with D unclear. This CDR3 region has 12 residues. Trimming removed 6 bases from V and 5 bases from J, with 10 bases in between. Germline values: CDR1 MNHEY, CDR2 SVGAGI. The CDR3 loop is CASSRPETEAFF. The CDR3 DNA sequence: TGTGCCAGCAGCCGCCCGGAGACTGAAGCTTTCTTT.

The table lists this clone with a count of one. This sequence joins TRBV7-9 and TRBJ2-1, with D perhaps matching TRBD2 (5 bases). Germline V lookup: CDR1 SEHNR, CDR2 FQNEAQ (reference sequence). V was clipped by 0 bases and J by 5 bases, with 8 bases between them. There are 14 residues in the CDR3. The chain's CDR3 is CASSLAEADNEQFF. The CDR3 DNA reads TGTGCCAGCAGCTTAGCGGAGGCGGACAATGAGCAGTTCTTC.

This sequence joins TRBV27 and TRBJ2-7, with 7 bases lining up with TRBD1. The ends lost 6 bases at V and 5 bases at J; junction bases unmatched: 7. The CDR3 contains 13 residues. Germline V CDR1 and CDR2: MNHEY, SMNVEV (reference sequence). DNA for the CDR3: TGTGCCAGCAGCCGACAGGGCAGCGACGAGCAGTACTTC. It is translated as CASSRQGSDEQYF.

V and J are TRBV11-2 and TRBJ1-3; 10 bases line up with TRBD1. Trimming cost V 5 bases and J 4 bases; bases outside gene matches: 17. The CDR3 sequence is 19 residues long. CDR1 is SGHAT, CDR2 FQNNGV, per germline. The CDR3 nucleotides read TGTGCCAGCAGCCATTACCGGGACAGGGGCCATTCTTGGGGAAACACCATATATTTT. It yields the protein CASSHYRDRGHSWGNTIYF.

The rearrangement joins TRBV5-1 to TRBJ2-1, with D unresolved. This CDR3 region has 13 residues. Germline assignment: CDR1 SGHRS and CDR2 YFSETQ. V lost 0 bases, J lost 6 bases, and 7 bases lay in between. Written as DNA, the CDR3 is TGCGCCAGCAGCTTGGGGCTTGTCAATGAGCAGTTCTTC. Protein sequence: CASSLGLVNEQFF.

The chain employs TRBV5-4 and TRBJ2-5; 9 bases match TRBD2. Germline values: CDR1 SGHNT, CDR2 YYREEE (reference sequence). With 6 bases clipped from V and 4 bases from J, the junction kept 16 bases outside the gene matches. The CDR3 is made up of 17 amino acids. CDR3 bases: TGTGCCAGCATCCCAAGGGGGAGTAGCGGGAGTGTAGAGACCCAGTACTTC. Translated, it gives CASIPRGSSGSVETQYF.

The chain has TRBV27 and TRBJ2-7, with D perhaps TRBD2 (6 bases). This CDR3 has 13 amino acids. V lost 2 bases, J lost 5 bases, and 10 bases lay in between. CDR1 is MNHEY, CDR2 SMNVEV, per germline (reference sequence). The CDR3 reads CASSLRRGDEQYF. Written as DNA, the CDR3 is TGTGCCAGCAGTTTAAGGAGGGGCGACGAGCAGTACTTC.

This chain uses TRBV4-3 with TRBJ2-2; D is uncertain. V lost 3 bases and J lost 6, with 11 bases in between. The CDR3 loop spans 14 amino acids. CDR1 is LGHNA and CDR2 is YSLEER in the germline V gene. CDR3 residues: CASSQGWLAGELFF. The CDR3 DNA follows: TGCGCCAGCAGCCAGGGATGGTTGGCCGGGGAGCTGTTTTTT.

V is TRBV7-9 and J is TRBJ1-5, with a possible D match to TRBD1 (6 bases). The germline V gene encodes CDR1 SEHNR and CDR2 FQNEAQ (reference sequence). The V and J ends lost 3 bases and 8 bases respectively, with 14 bases between them. This CDR3 region has 14 residues. CDR3 DNA: TGTGCCAGCAGCTTGGCAGGGGATAGTAAGCCCCAGCATTTT. Translation: CASSLAGDSKPQHF.

This chain links TRBV5-4 with TRBJ2-7; 8 bases match TRBD1. Germline-derived CDR1 and CDR2 are SGHNT and YYREEE (reference sequence). The CDR3 runs 12 residues. Trimming removed 3 bases from V and 5 bases from J; junction bases left unmatched: 1. The CDR3 protein is CASSWTGNEQYF. Here the CDR3 DNA reads TGTGCCAGCAGCTGGACAGGGAACGAGCAGTACTTC.

The chain has TRBV7-8 and TRBJ1-1; D remains unclear. Per the germline V gene, CDR1 is SGHVS and CDR2 is FQNEAQ. The germline V and J ends were trimmed by 1 base and 1 base, with 7 bases remaining between them. There are 14 residues in the CDR3. CDR3 sequence: CASSLGAGNTEAFF. DNA of the CDR3: TGTGCCAGCAGCTTAGGGGCGGGGAACACTGAAGCTTTCTTT.

The rearrangement joins TRBV12-1 to TRBJ2-1; the listed D gene, TRBD2, was not tested against the DNA. TRBV12-1 is a listed pseudogene. The CDR3 is made up of 17 amino acids. The CDR3 DNA follows: TGTGCCAGCAGCTCCGCCGACCTTAGCGGGAGTTCAGATGAGCAGTTCTTC. Amino acid sequence: CASSSADLSGSSDEQFF.

This clone was found once. The chain is built from TRBV6-6 and TRBJ2-2, with TRBD1 matching over 7 bases. Germline-derived CDR1 and CDR2 are MNHNY and SVGAGI (reference sequence). V gave up 0 bases and J gave up 6 bases; unmatched junction bases: 4. The CDR3 has 15 amino acids. The CDR3 protein is CASSYSGGAAGELFF. DNA of the CDR3: TGTGCCAGCAGTTACTCAGGGGGCGCGGCCGGGGAGCTGTTTTTT.

The J gene is TRBJ2-2, the V gene TRBV5-1, with a tentative D call TRBD1 (6 bases). V was pared by 2 bases and J by 2 bases, with 10 bases between. Germline lookup yields CDR1 SGHRS and CDR2 YFSETQ. The CDR3 extends over 15 amino acids. The CDR3 is CASSFQGLNTGELFF. The CDR3 DNA sequence: TGCGCCAGCAGCTTTCAGGGGCTTAACACCGGGGAGCTGTTTTTT.

V and J are TRBV11-1 and TRBJ1-4, with 9 bases that match TRBD1. Germline assignment: CDR1 SGHAT and CDR2 FQDESV (reference sequence). The CDR3 runs to 16 residues. The trim removed 5 bases at V and 4 bases at J, leaving 8 bases unmatched. The CDR3 loop is CASSRTQGAGNEKLFF. DNA of the CDR3: TGTGCCAGCAGCCGGACACAGGGGGCTGGTAATGAAAAACTGTTTTTT.

This clone has just one count. This chain uses TRBV5-4 with TRBJ2-1; the match to TRBD2 covers 9 bases. The CDR3 spans 15 residues. With 6 bases clipped from V and 0 bases from J, the junction kept 4 bases outside the gene matches. Germline CDR1 SGHNT, CDR2 YYREEE (reference sequence). CDR3 bases: TGTGCCAGCAACAGAGCGGGGGGCTCCTACAATGAGCAGTTCTTC. This encodes CASNRAGGSYNEQFF. Looking up the rest from reference TRBV5-4 and TRBJ2-1 gives the full variable domain: ETGVTQSPTHLIKTRGQQVTLRCSSQSGHNTVSWYQQALGQGPQFIFQYYREEENGRGNFPPRFSGLQFPNYSSELNVNALELDDSALYLCASNRAGGSYNEQFFGPGTRLTVL.

The chain couples TRBV7-2 to TRBJ1-1; D gene unclear. In germline, CDR1 is SGHTA, CDR2 FQGNSA. This CDR3 region has 14 residues. V lost 4 bases, J lost 4 bases, and 13 bases lay in between. The CDR3 loop reads CASSSAPSRTEAFF. For the CDR3, the DNA is TGTGCCAGCAGCTCAGCCCCCAGTCGCACTGAAGCTTTCTTT.

This clone is a singleton in its sample. This chain joins TRBV5-1 and TRBJ1-1, with D perhaps TRBD1 (5 bases). The CDR3 is 13 amino acids. The germline CDR1 and CDR2 sequences are SGHRS and YFSETQ. Trimming removed 6 bases from V and 2 bases from J, with 11 bases in between. The CDR3 DNA reads as TGCGCCAGCACGGGGACGGCCAACACTGAAGCTTTCTTT. Amino acids: CASTGTANTEAFF. The full variable domain, rest sourced from reference TRBV5-1 and TRBJ1-1, is KAGVTQTPRYLIKTRGQQVTLSCSPISGHRSVSWYQQTPGQGLQFLFEYFSETQRNKGNFPGRFSGRQFSNSRSEMNVSTLELGDSALYLCASTGTANTEAFFGQGTRLTVV.

The gene calls are TRBV7-9 and TRBJ1-2; 12 positions agree with TRBD1. Germline V gene sequence: CDR1 SEHNR, CDR2 FQNEAQ (reference sequence). The CDR3 is made up of 17 amino acids. V lost 7 bases to trimming and J lost 4 bases; unmatched junction nucleotides: 13. The CDR3 DNA sequence: TGTGCCAGCAACCAGCTGGGGGGACAGGGGGCTGGCTATGGCTACACCTTC. Translation gives CASNQLGGQGAGYGYTF.

V and J are TRBV11-2 and TRBJ2-7; the match to TRBD2 covers 8 bases. Trimming at V came to 1 base and at J to 6 bases, leaving 14 bases not matched to a gene. CDR3 size: 17 residues. CDR1 and CDR2 from the germline V gene are SGHAT and FQNNGV. The CDR3 loop reads CASSLANVGSGALEQYF. The CDR3 DNA is TGTGCCAGCAGCTTAGCTAATGTAGGTAGCGGGGCTCTCGAGCAGTACTTC.

This chain joins TRBV7-7 and TRBJ1-1, with D tentatively TRBD1 (5 bases). The germline V gene encodes CDR1 SSHAT and CDR2 FNYEAQ (reference sequence). The CDR3 is 14 amino acids. The V gene lost 5 bases and the J gene lost 4 bases, with 14 bases spanning the gap. The CDR3 DNA follows: TGTGCCAGCAGCCCTATTGACAGTTTCACTGAAGCTTTCTTT. Translating it yields CASSPIDSFTEAFF.

The chain recombines TRBV7-3 with TRBJ2-3; D may be TRBD2 (6 bases). The V gene lost 3 bases and the J gene lost 6 bases, with 13 bases spanning the gap. Germline CDR1 and CDR2: SGHTA and FQGTGA. The CDR3 is 14 residues long. The CDR3 DNA sequence: TGTGCCAGCAGCTTGGACTACCGACAGGATACGCAGTATTTT. It encodes CASSLDYRQDTQYF.

V is TRBV5-6 and J is TRBJ2-5; D unclear. The germline CDR1 and CDR2 sequences are SGHDT and YYEEEE. The V end was cut by 6 bases, the J end by 2 bases, with 8 bases between. This CDR3 has 12 residues. This CDR3 is CASTQHQETQYF. CDR3 nucleotides: TGTGCCAGCACGCAGCATCAAGAGACCCAGTACTTC.